The 25 T cell receptor beta chains below come from one sample, sequenced in a study of blood T cell repertoires in COVID-19. Method: immunoSEQ multiplex PCR; TCRdb's copy keeps in-frame clones and lacks some. The table has some 300,000 clones, around 88% seen once. The sequenced material came from peripheral blood. The receptors here all came from a woman between 65 and 79 years old with COVID-19, enrolled during active disease.

The gene calls are TRBV28 and TRBJ2-4; 11 bases line up with TRBD2. The CDR3 covers 14 residues. The V gene's germline CDR1 is MDHEN and CDR2 SYDVKM. The trim removed 6 bases at V and 7 bases at J, leaving 5 bases unmatched. The CDR3 region is CASRPGLAGNIQYF. DNA for the CDR3: TGTGCCAGCAGACCCGGACTAGCGGGTAACATTCAGTACTTC.

The chain joins TRBV19 to TRBJ1-4, with unresolved D. The V and J ends lost 8 bases and 5 bases respectively, with 12 bases between them. The CDR3 is 13 residues long. The germline gives CDR1 LNHDA, CDR2 SQIVND (reference sequence). CDR3 bases: TGTGCCAGTGCCGGCAGGCAGAATGAAAAACTGTTTTTT. It is translated as CASAGRQNEKLFF.

The V and J genes are TRBV28 and TRBJ2-7, with D perhaps matching TRBD1 (5 bases). Trimming took 4 bases from V and 7 from J, leaving 8 bases between them. CDR1 and CDR2 from the germline V gene are MDHEN and SYDVKM. CDR3 length: 11 amino acids. The CDR3 loop is CASSSTVEQYF. The CDR3 region has the DNA TGTGCCAGCAGTTCGACAGTTGAGCAGTACTTC.

The V and J genes are TRBV6-5 and TRBJ2-7, with 11 bases lining up with TRBD1. V shed 2 bases, J shed 3 bases, and the junction held 3 bases outside the gene matches. The germline V gene encodes CDR1 MNHEY and CDR2 SVGAGI. The CDR3 length is 15 residues. CDR3: CASSYGTGGGYEQYF. Here the CDR3 DNA reads TGTGCCAGCAGTTACGGGACAGGGGGGGGCTACGAGCAGTACTTC.

The genes are TRBV12-1 and TRBJ1-1; TRBD1 is the table's D call, not checked against the DNA. TRBV12-1 constitutes a pseudogene. The CDR3 covers 17 residues. The CDR3 sequence: CASSYPPPRHVNTEAFF. CDR3 nucleotides: TGTGCCAGCAGCTATCCCCCGCCGAGACATGTGAACACTGAAGCTTTCTTT.

The chain combines TRBV2 with TRBJ1-3; 7 positions agree with TRBD1. The CDR3 loop spans 14 amino acids. Germline loops: CDR1 SNHLY, CDR2 FYNNEI. Trimming removed 7 bases from V and 0 bases from J; junction bases left unmatched: 3. CDR3 region: CASKGGASGNTIYF. The CDR3 coding sequence is TGTGCCAGCAAAGGGGGCGCCTCTGGAAACACCATATATTTT.

The V and J genes are TRBV19 and TRBJ1-1; 7 bases map to TRBD1. CDR3 size: 15 residues. Germline V lookup: CDR1 LNHDA, CDR2 SQIVND (reference sequence). The J segment lost 2 bases and the V segment lost 5 bases, leaving 8 bases of the junction unmatched. The CDR3 DNA sequence: TGTGCCAGTAGTGCAAGGGGACAGCCTAACACTGAAGCTTTCTTT. Translated, it gives CASSARGQPNTEAFF.

CDR3 in DNA: TGTGCCAGCAGCTTAACAGGGGGACAATCAGGCTACACCTTC. Translating it yields CASSLTGGQSGYTF. This chain uses TRBV7-3 with TRBJ1-2, with a tentative D call TRBD1 (6 bases). The CDR3 is 14 residues long. CDR1 and CDR2 from the germline V gene are SGHTA and FQGTGA. V shed 0 bases and J shed 8 bases, with 13 bases lying between them. Full variable domain (missing parts from reference TRBV7-3 and TRBJ1-2): GAGVSQTPSNKVTEKGKYVELRCDPISGHTALYWYRQSLGQGPEFLIYFQGTGAADDSGLPNDRFFAVRPEGSVSTLKIQRTERGDSAVYLCASSLTGGQSGYTFGSGTRLTVV.

This chain connects TRBV5-1 to TRBJ1-4, with a weak D call TRBD1 (6 bases). The length of the CDR3 is 16 residues. CDR1 is SGHRS and CDR2 is YFSETQ in the germline V gene. V lost 2 bases, J lost 8 bases, and 19 bases lay in between. CDR3 DNA sequence: TGCGCCAGCAGCTTCTCCCCTGTGGGGGCGAACGAAAAACTGTTTTTT. Its protein is CASSFSPVGANEKLFF.

The chain has TRBV19 and TRBJ2-1, with 11 bases matching TRBD2. This CDR3 has 15 residues. The V gene end was trimmed by 5 bases and the J gene end by 4 bases; junction bases not matched to a gene: 4. CDR1 and CDR2 from the germline V gene are LNHDA and SQIVND (reference sequence). DNA for the CDR3: TGTGCCAGTAGTGTGGGACTAGCGGTATACAATGAGCAGTTCTTC. Its translation: CASSVGLAVYNEQFF.

V and J are TRBV7-2 and TRBJ1-1, with D possibly TRBD1 on 5 matching bases. The V gene lost 5 bases and the J gene lost 1 base, with 11 bases spanning the gap. Germline values: CDR1 SGHTA, CDR2 FQGNSA. This CDR3 region has 14 residues. The CDR3, as DNA: TGTGCCAGCAGCCCCCGACAGAAGAACACTGAAGCTTTCTTT. Translated, it gives CASSPRQKNTEAFF.

This clone was detected a few times. The chain carries TRBV7-9 and TRBJ1-1; D may be TRBD1 (6 bases). The V end was cut by 3 bases, the J end by 1 base, with 12 bases between. Germline assignment: CDR1 SEHNR and CDR2 FQNEAQ (reference sequence). This CDR3 spans 15 amino acids. As DNA, the CDR3 is TGTGCCAGCAGCTTCAAGGGAGGGGGGAACACTGAAGCTTTCTTT. This gives the protein CASSFKGGGNTEAFF. Full variable domain (outside the CDR3, taken from reference TRBV7-9 and TRBJ1-1): DTGVSQNPRHKITKRGQNVTFRCDPISEHNRLYWYRQTLGQGPEFLTYFQNEAQLEKSRLLSDRFSAERPKGSFSTLEIQRTEQGDSAMYLCASSFKGGGNTEAFFGQGTRLTVV.

Worth noting for this clone: The junction departs from germline at one end; a sequencing error may be responsible. This chain connects TRBV18 to TRBJ1-5, with TRBD1 matching 8 bases. Germline V gene sequence: CDR1 KGHSH, CDR2 LQKENI. This CDR3 is built from 14 residues. As DNA, the CDR3 is TGTGCCAGCTCGCCACAGGGGGTTGTTCAGCCCCAGCATTTT. It is translated as CASSPQGVVQPQHF.

The rearrangement joins TRBV18 to TRBJ1-6; 8 nucleotides line up with TRBD1. Losses at the gene ends were 5 bases for V and 7 bases for J; bases not matched to a gene: 7. In germline, CDR1 is KGHSH, CDR2 LQKENI. The CDR3 loop spans 15 amino acids. CDR3 DNA: TGTGCCAGCTCATCCGACAGGGGAGGGAATTCACCCCTCCACTTT. This sequence encodes CASSSDRGGNSPLHF.

The chain joins TRBV6-6 to TRBJ1-1; perhaps TRBD1 as D (5 bases). The germline gives CDR1 MNHNY, CDR2 SVGAGI (reference sequence). CDR3 length: 14 residues. With 3 bases removed from V and 3 bases from J, the gap between germline ends came to 11 bases. CDR3 region: CASSYLGADTEAFF. The CDR3 DNA follows: TGTGCCAGCAGTTATTTAGGGGCGGACACTGAAGCTTTCTTT.

The chain is built from TRBV6-1 and TRBJ2-7; TRBD1 is a possible D gene (6 bases). The CDR3 consists of 16 residues. Germline loops: CDR1 MNHNS, CDR2 SASEGT. The germline V and J ends were trimmed by 0 bases and 1 base, with 13 bases remaining between them. Here the CDR3 DNA reads TGTGCCAGCAGTGAAGCACGACACGGACAGTCCTACGAGCAGTACTTC. It translates to CASSEARHGQSYEQYF.

The chain is built from TRBV5-4 and TRBJ2-5; 7 nucleotides match TRBD2. Germline V gene data show CDR1 as SGHNT and CDR2 as YYREEE (reference sequence). V shed 2 bases and J 2 bases; nucleotides not matched to a gene: 6. The CDR3 runs 15 residues. CDR3 sequence (DNA): TGTGCCAGCAGCTTTGGGGGGGGGATACAAGAGACCCAGTACTTC. Amino acids: CASSFGGGIQETQYF.

V is TRBV9 and J is TRBJ2-7; 9 bases match TRBD2. Germline trimming cut 1 base from V and 0 bases from J; bases unmatched to any gene: 5. The length of the CDR3 is 16 residues. Germline CDR1 SGDLS, CDR2 YYNGEE. The DNA for the CDR3 is TGTGCCAGCAGCGTACTGGCGGGGGGGCCCTCCTACGAGCAGTACTTC. It codes for CASSVLAGGPSYEQYF.

The V gene is TRBV11-2, the J gene TRBJ2-1, with no clear D. CDR1 and CDR2 (germline): SGHAT, FQNNGV. The CDR3 runs to 16 residues. V was pared by 2 bases and J by 0 bases, with 11 bases between. The CDR3 DNA is TGTGCCAGCAGCTTATCGGCAGGCAGCTCCTACAATGAGCAGTTCTTC. Encoded protein: CASSLSAGSSYNEQFF.

V is TRBV14 and J is TRBJ2-5; 7 nucleotides align to TRBD2. After removal of 4 bases from V and 1 base from J, the junction contained 6 bases not matched to a gene. CDR3 length: 15 amino acids. Germline loops: CDR1 SGHDN, CDR2 FVKESK. The CDR3 loop is CASSPPGTTQETQYF. The CDR3 coding sequence is TGTGCCAGCAGCCCTCCCGGGACTACCCAAGAGACCCAGTACTTC.

The rearrangement uses TRBV6-5 and TRBJ1-4; 7 bases are shared with TRBD1. The CDR3 spans 15 residues. Trimming at V came to 6 bases and at J to 7 bases, leaving 11 bases not matched to a gene. The V gene's germline CDR1 is MNHEY and CDR2 SVGAGI. The CDR3 here is CASSPGTDPREKLFF. For the CDR3, the DNA is TGTGCCAGCAGCCCGGGGACAGATCCCCGTGAAAAACTGTTTTTT.

The V and J genes are TRBV7-2 and TRBJ1-1; D is possibly TRBD1 (5 bases). Trimming cost V 4 bases and J 11 bases, with 20 bases left between them. CDR1 and CDR2 from the germline V gene are SGHTA and FQGNSA. This CDR3 is 14 amino acids long. CDR3 residues: CASSSRGSGGSAFF. Written as DNA, the CDR3 is TGTGCCAGCAGCTCCCGGGGTTCGGGGGGTTCTGCTTTCTTT. The full variable domain, with the rest looked up from reference TRBV7-2 and TRBJ1-1, is GAGVSQSPSNKVTEKGKDVELRCDPISGHTALYWYRQSLGQGLEFLIYFQGNSAPDKSGLPSDRFSAERTGGSVSTLTIQRTQQEDSAVYLCASSSRGSGGSAFFGQGTRLTVV.

The chain carries TRBV7-2 and TRBJ2-3; 8 bases align to TRBD2. The germline V gene has CDR1 SGHTA and CDR2 FQGNSA. The CDR3 covers 15 residues. Germline trimming cut 1 base from V and 1 base from J; bases unmatched to any gene: 1. The CDR3 DNA follows: TGTGCCAGCAGCTTAGATAGCGGGGGCACAGATACGCAGTATTTT. Protein sequence: CASSLDSGGTDTQYF.

The chain is built from TRBV2 and TRBJ1-3; D is possibly TRBD1 (5 bases). The CDR3 is 14 amino acids. V was shortened by 10 bases and J by 0 bases, with 13 bases between the two germline ends. CDR1 SNHLY and CDR2 FYNNEI come from the germline V gene. CDR3: CATKAGNSGNTIYF. For the CDR3, the DNA is TGTGCCACAAAGGCAGGGAACTCTGGAAACACCATATATTTT.

The gene calls are TRBV3-1 (or the pseudogene TRBV3-2) and TRBJ2-7; tentatively, D is TRBD2 (6 bases). The CDR3 spans 15 residues. The V end lost 7 bases, the J end lost 0 bases, and 16 bases lay between the germline ends. Looked up from germline, CDR1 is LGHDT and CDR2 is YNNKEL (reference sequence). The CDR3 DNA sequence: TGTGCCAGCACCCGGGGAGGAGGCCCCTCCTACGAGCAGTACTTC. It specifies CASTRGGGPSYEQYF.